The rows below give T cell receptor beta chains drawn from one sample of a study of cytomegalovirus exposure and HLA in healthy donors. TCRdb's copy holds only in-frame clones and misses some; the assay was immunoSEQ multiplex PCR. This table holds around 140,000 clones, about four fifths found once. Sequenced sample: PBMCs. The receptors here all came from a woman aged 40 to 55 in good health and CMV-seronegative. CDR3s leave out the opening cysteine and the closing phenylalanine or tryptophan. A D gene is named only where the DNA matches it firmly. Where a row states a size, it is once, few, many or the class of an expanded clone; other rows omit it.

v_call	j_call	clone_size	d_call	cdr3_aa
TRBV6-5	TRBJ2-7	few	TRBD1	ASSYDGTGDYEQY
TRBV9	TRBJ2-3	NA	TRBD2	ASSVASGGITDTQY
TRBV29-1	TRBJ1-4	NA	TRBD1	SVEGDSSSNEKLF
TRBV6-5	TRBJ2-7	NA	NA	ASSYLQGEQY
TRBV9	TRBJ2-5	NA	TRBD1	ASSLSLTGSMETQY
TRBV7-2	TRBJ2-3	NA	NA	ASSLEGRVWY
TRBV4-1	TRBJ1-2	NA	NA	ASSQSGQSNYGYT
TRBV19	TRBJ1-1	NA	NA	ASSVRLKNTEAF
TRBV6-5	TRBJ2-1	NA	NA	ASIGGNSYNEQF
TRBV7-8	TRBJ2-7	NA	TRBD1	ASSFRQGRYEQY
TRBV25-1	TRBJ1-3	NA	NA	ASSERRPSSGNTIY
TRBV9	TRBJ1-4	NA	TRBD1	ASSDGQGDNEKLF
TRBV28	TRBJ1-6	NA	TRBD1	ASRKQGPGNSPLH
TRBV2	TRBJ1-4	NA	TRBD1	ASSSQGAGEKLF
TRBV7-3	TRBJ2-5	NA	NA	ASSLYSQETQY
TRBV6-1	TRBJ2-7	NA	NA	ASIPDIYSYEQY
TRBV2	TRBJ1-1	NA	NA	ASTLTAAF
TRBV2	TRBJ2-3	NA	TRBD2	ASSVGGIDTQY
TRBV11-2	TRBJ2-1	NA	NA	ASSPVLNEQF
TRBV6-5	TRBJ2-7	NA	NA	ASSPRPQYEQY
TRBV6-5	TRBJ2-7	NA	NA	ASSYSGGTYEQY
TRBV27	TRBJ1-6	NA	NA	ASSSPTQRGGDSPLH
TRBV5-8	TRBJ2-1	once	TRBD1	ASQDRSNEQF
TRBV19	TRBJ2-7	few	NA	ASSSWDNSYEQY
TRBV25-1	TRBJ2-1	NA	TRBD2	ASSEAGGHYNEQF
TRBV29-1	TRBJ2-5	NA	NA	SVGQKETQY
TRBV10-3	TRBJ2-5	NA	NA	ASGSGQETQY
TRBV29-1	TRBJ2-5	NA	NA	SVDLETQY
TRBV10-3	TRBJ1-1	NA	TRBD1	AISEPTSTGGTEAF
TRBV28	TRBJ1-5	NA	NA	ASSGTGTPLISNQPQH
TRBV7-6	TRBJ2-3	NA	TRBD2	ASSLQSGGAGGDTQY
TRBV13	TRBJ1-2	NA	NA	ASSSVGLSGAGYT
TRBV28	TRBJ1-2	NA	TRBD1	ASVMATGVYGYT
TRBV5-1	TRBJ1-1	NA	NA	ASSLEPWGVGTEAF
TRBV5-1	TRBJ1-6	NA	NA	ASSLLNSPLH
TRBV29-1	TRBJ2-2	NA	TRBD1	SVEDPKTGGDTGELF
TRBV7-9	TRBJ2-5	NA	TRBD2	ASSLTSGGEETQY
TRBV19	TRBJ2-7	NA	TRBD1	ASRRTDRGYEQY
TRBV2	TRBJ2-7	NA	NA	ASSAGGQRAYEQY
TRBV6-1	TRBJ1-2	NA	TRBD1	ASSEALGQGAWGYT
TRBV7-9	TRBJ1-4	NA	TRBD1	ASSLGFVTGEGTNEKLF
TRBV27	TRBJ2-1	NA	TRBD1	ASSTSWGQPYNEQF
TRBV4-3	TRBJ1-3	many	NA	ASSQTQGDTIY
TRBV30	TRBJ1-2	NA	TRBD1	AWIAGTGDGYT
TRBV10-2	TRBJ2-1	few	TRBD2	ASRQLAGDQF
TRBV9	TRBJ1-1	few	TRBD1	ASSPGQGPSEAF
TRBV20-1	TRBJ2-5	few	NA	SARDQETQY
TRBV2	TRBJ1-2	NA	TRBD1	ASSERADRGHGGYT
TRBV28	TRBJ2-3	once	NA	ASTPRAGADTQY
TRBV27	TRBJ2-1	NA	NA	ASSLIGDEQF
TRBV18	TRBJ1-1	once	NA	ASSPPKQTEAF
TRBV5-4	TRBJ2-7	NA	TRBD1	ASSLVGTGGNEQY
TRBV15	TRBJ1-4	few	TRBD1	ATSNRQGVNEKLF
TRBV6-5	TRBJ1-1	NA	NA	ASRQLSGKLEAF
TRBV7-9	TRBJ2-1	NA	NA	ASSLTGNEQF
TRBV19	TRBJ2-1	NA	NA	ASSSRGDEQF